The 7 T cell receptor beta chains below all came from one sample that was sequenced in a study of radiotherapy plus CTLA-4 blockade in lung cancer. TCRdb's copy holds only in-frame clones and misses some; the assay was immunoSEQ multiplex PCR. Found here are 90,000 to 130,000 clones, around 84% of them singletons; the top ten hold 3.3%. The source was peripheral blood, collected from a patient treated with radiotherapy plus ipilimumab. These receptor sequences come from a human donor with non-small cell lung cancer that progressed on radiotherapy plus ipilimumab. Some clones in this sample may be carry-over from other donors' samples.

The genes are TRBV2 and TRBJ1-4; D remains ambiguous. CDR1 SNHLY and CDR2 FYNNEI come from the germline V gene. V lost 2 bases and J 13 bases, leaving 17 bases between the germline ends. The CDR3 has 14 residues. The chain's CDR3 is CASSESASAQTLFF. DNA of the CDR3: TGTGCCAGCAGTGAATCAGCTTCCGCCCAGACACTGTTTTTT.

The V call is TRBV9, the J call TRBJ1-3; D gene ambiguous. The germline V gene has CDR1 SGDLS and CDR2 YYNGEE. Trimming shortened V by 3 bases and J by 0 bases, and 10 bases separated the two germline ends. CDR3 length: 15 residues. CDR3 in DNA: TGTGCCAGCAGCGCAGGACGGTCCTCTGGAAACACCATATATTTT. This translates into CASSAGRSSGNTIYF.

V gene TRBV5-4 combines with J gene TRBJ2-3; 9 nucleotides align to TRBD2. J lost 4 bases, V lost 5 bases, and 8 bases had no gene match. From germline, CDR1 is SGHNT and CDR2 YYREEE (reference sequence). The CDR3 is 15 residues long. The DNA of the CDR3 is TGTGCCAGCAGAACCGGGACTAGCCCTCCAGATACGCAGTATTTT. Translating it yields CASRTGTSPPDTQYF. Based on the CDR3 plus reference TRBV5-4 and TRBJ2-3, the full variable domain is ETGVTQSPTHLIKTRGQQVTLRCSSQSGHNTVSWYQQALGQGPQFIFQYYREEENGRGNFPPRFSGLQFPNYSSELNVNALELDDSALYLCASRTGTSPPDTQYFGPGTRLTVL.

The CDR3 coding sequence is TGTGCCAGCAGCTTCAGCTGGGGTTCACCCCTCCACTTT. Its translation is CASSFSWGSPLHF. The chain carries TRBV7-2 and TRBJ1-6; D gene unclear. The CDR3 has 13 residues. The V and J ends lost 3 bases and 9 bases respectively, with 9 bases between them. Germline CDR1 is SGHTA and CDR2 is FQGNSA.

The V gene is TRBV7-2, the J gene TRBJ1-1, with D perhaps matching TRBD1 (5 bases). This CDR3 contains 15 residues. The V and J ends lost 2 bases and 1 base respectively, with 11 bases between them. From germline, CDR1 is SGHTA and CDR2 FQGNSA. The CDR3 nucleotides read TGTGCCAGCAGCTTAACAAGAGACAGGAACACTGAAGCTTTCTTT. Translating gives CASSLTRDRNTEAFF.

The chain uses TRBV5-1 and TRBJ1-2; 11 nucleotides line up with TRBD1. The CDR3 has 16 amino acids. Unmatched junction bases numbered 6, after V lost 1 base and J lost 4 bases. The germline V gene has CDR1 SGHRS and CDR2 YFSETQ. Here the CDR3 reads CASSLPQGTGGYGYTF. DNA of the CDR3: TGCGCCAGCAGCTTGCCCCAAGGGACAGGGGGCTATGGCTACACCTTC.

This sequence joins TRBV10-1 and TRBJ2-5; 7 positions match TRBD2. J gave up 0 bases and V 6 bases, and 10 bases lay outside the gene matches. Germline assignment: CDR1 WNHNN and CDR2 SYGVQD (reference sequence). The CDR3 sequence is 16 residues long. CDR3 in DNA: TGCGCCAGCAGCCCTGCCCCTCTAGCGGACCAAGAGACCCAGTACTTC. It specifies CASSPAPLADQETQYF.